The 3 T cell receptor beta chains in this list originate from one sample, sequenced in a study of beta chain features in type 1 diabetes. The authors reverse transcribed all of the isolated RNA, so sequencing captured expressed TCRB transcripts. This table comes from immunoSEQ multiplex PCR, and its TCRdb copy is limited to in-frame clones, with some not included. The sample has roughly 250,000 clones, over 20% seen once. No antigen has been identified for these receptors. Study-wide findings and caveats: Type 1 diabetes patients had moderately but significantly shorter TCRB CDR3s in all four CD4+ subsets.

The sequencing sample was made of naive CD4+ T cells from blood. The receptors here all came from a woman in her thirties or forties with type 1 diabetes.

The gene calls are TRBV30 and TRBJ1-4, with a tentative D call TRBD1 (6 bases). Germline CDR1 and CDR2: GTSNPN and SVGIG (reference sequence). This CDR3 spans 16 amino acids. V lost 3 bases to trimming and J lost 5 bases, with 19 bases between them. CDR3 DNA: TGTGCCTGGAGCCTCCCCGGTGGACAGTTGAATGAAAAACTGTTTTTT. Translated, it gives CAWSLPGGQLNEKLFF.

The genes are TRBV9 and TRBJ2-5; D may be TRBD2 (6 bases). CDR3 size: 17 residues. CDR1 is SGDLS, CDR2 YYNGEE, per germline. Trimming took off 1 base at V and 5 bases at J, with 21 bases between the two ends. The CDR3 bases are TGTGCCAGCAGCGTATCCCTCCCGGACTCGGGGGTGGAGACCCAGTACTTC. Its protein product is CASSVSLPDSGVETQYF.

The V call is TRBV7-2, the J call TRBJ2-1; 15 bases agree with TRBD2. This CDR3 is built from 15 residues. CDR1 SGHTA and CDR2 FQGNSA come from the germline V gene. After removal of 5 bases from V and 11 bases from J, the junction contained 7 bases not matched to a gene. For the CDR3, the DNA is TGTGCCAGCAGCCCGGGAGGACTAGCGGGAGGGCAGCAGTTCTTC. Protein: CASSPGGLAGGQQFF. The full variable domain, in which reference TRBV7-2 and TRBJ2-1 provide the parts outside the CDR3, is GAGVSQSPSNKVTEKGKDVELRCDPISGHTALYWYRQSLGQGLEFLIYFQGNSAPDKSGLPSDRFSAERTGGSVSTLTIQRTQQEDSAVYLCASSPGGLAGGQQFFGPGTRLTVL.